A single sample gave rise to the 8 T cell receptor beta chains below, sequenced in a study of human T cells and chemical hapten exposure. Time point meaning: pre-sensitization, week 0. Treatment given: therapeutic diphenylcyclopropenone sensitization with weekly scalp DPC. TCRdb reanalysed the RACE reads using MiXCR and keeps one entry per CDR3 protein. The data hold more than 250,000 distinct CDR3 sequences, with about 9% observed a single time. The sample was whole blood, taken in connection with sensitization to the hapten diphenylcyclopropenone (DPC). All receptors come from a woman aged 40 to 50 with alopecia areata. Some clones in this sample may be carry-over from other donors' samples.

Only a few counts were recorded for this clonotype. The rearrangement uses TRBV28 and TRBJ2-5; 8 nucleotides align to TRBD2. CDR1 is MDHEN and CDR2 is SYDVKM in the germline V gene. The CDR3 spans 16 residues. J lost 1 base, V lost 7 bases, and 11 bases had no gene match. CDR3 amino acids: CASKAGGDLAQETQYF. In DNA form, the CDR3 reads TGTGCCAGCAAGGCGGGAGGAGATTTGGCCCAAGAGACCCAGTACTTC.

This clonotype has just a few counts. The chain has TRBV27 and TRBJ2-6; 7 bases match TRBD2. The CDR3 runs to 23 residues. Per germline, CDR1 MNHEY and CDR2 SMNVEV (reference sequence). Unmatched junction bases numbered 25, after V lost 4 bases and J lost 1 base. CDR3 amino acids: CASSSSVGDSLAGGPSGANVLTF. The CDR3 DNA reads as TGTGCCAGCAGTTCCTCCGTAGGGGACTCCTTAGCGGGTGGACCTTCTGGGGCCAACGTCCTGACTTTC.

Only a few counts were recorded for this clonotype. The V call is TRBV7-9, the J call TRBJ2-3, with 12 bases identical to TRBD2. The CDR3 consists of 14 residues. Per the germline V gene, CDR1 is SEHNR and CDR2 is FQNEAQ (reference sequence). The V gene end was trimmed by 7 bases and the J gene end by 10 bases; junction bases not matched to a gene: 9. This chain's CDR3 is CASTTASGRVAQYF. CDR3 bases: TGTGCCAGCACCACGGCTAGCGGGAGGGTAGCGCAGTATTTT.

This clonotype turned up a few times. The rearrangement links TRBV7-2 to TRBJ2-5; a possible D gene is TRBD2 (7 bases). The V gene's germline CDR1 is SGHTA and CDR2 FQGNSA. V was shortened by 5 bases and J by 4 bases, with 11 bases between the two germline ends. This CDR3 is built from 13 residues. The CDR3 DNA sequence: TGTGCCAGCAGCCGGGGGGCTAGAGAGACCCAGTACTTC. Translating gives CASSRGARETQYF.

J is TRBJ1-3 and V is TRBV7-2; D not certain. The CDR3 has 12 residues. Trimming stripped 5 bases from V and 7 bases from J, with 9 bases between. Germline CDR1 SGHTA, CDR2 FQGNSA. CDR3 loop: CASSGSVNTIYF. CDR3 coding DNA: TGTGCCAGCAGCGGTTCCGTCAACACCATATATTTT.

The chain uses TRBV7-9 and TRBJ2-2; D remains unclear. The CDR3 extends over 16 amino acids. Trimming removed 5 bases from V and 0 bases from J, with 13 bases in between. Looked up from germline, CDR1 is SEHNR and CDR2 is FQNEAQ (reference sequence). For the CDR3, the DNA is TGTGCCAGCAGCACCCCATGGAGCCCGAACACCGGGGAGCTGTTTTTT. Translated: CASSTPWSPNTGELFF.

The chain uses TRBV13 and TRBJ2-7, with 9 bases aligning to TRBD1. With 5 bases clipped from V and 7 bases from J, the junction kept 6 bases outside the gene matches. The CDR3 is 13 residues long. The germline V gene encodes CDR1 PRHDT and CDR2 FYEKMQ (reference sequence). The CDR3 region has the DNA TGTGCCAGCAGCCTGGGACAGGGCTGGGAGCAGTACTTC. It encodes CASSLGQGWEQYF.

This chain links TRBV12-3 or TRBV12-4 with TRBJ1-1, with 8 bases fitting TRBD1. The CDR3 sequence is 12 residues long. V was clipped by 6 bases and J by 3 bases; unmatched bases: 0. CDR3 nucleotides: TGTGCCAGCAGGGACAGGGACACTGAAGCTTTCTTT. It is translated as CASRDRDTEAFF.